This record looks at one T cell receptor beta chain sequence and its context. Its antigen is still unknown. TCRdb's copy holds only in-frame clones and misses some; the assay was immunoSEQ multiplex PCR. The sample carries 20,000 to 30,000 clones, more than 75% recorded once. These data come from a study of PD-1 blockade in classical Hodgkin lymphoma. General study points: For complete responders, baseline diversity was comparable to that of newly diagnosed patients. The drivers behind the repertoire differences, possibly disease activity or prior therapy, remain undefined. Unlike CD8+ TCR diversity, which did not rise significantly by C4D1, CD4+ TCR diversity did. It was reported that newly diagnosed patients had less baseline TCR diversity than healthy donors.

The V and J ends lost 0 bases and 8 bases respectively, with 7 bases between them. The length of the CDR3 is 12 residues. The V gene's germline CDR1 is MNHEY and CDR2 SVGAGI. Each patient's relapse followed autologous stem cell transplantation, and brentuximab vedotin exposure varied. The sample in question was peripheral blood mononuclear cells (PBMCs), obtained at baseline. The receptor comes from a human donor with classical Hodgkin lymphoma. The chain has TRBV6-5 and TRBJ1-2; perhaps TRBD1 as D (5 bases). The CDR3 spells CASSYSGGGYTF. DNA of the CDR3: TGTGCCAGCAGTTACTCGGGGGGGGGCTACACCTTC.